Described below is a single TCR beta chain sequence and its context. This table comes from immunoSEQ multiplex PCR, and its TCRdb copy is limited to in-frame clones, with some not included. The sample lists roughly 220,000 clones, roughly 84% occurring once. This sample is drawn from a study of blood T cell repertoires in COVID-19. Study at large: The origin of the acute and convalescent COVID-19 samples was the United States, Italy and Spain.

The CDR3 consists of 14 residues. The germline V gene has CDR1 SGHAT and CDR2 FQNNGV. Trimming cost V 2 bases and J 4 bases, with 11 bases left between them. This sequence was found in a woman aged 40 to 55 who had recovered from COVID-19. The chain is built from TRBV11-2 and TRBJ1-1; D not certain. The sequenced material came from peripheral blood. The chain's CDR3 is CASSLMVSGTEAFF. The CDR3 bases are TGTGCCAGCAGCTTAATGGTTTCAGGCACTGAAGCTTTCTTT.